The clone carrying this T cell receptor beta chain was counted only a few times. These data belong to a study of T cell responses to AZD1222 COVID-19 vaccine. The repertoire was sequenced with immunoSEQ multiplex PCR; TCRdb's copy has only in-frame clones and lacks some. Among roughly 80,000 clones listed, 88% were seen once. CDR1 SGDLS and CDR2 YYNGEE come from the germline V gene. Trimming took 4 bases from V and 0 from J, leaving 17 bases between them. This CDR3 spans 17 amino acids. The receptor comes from an adult in good health. This sample comprised peripheral blood, obtained on day 0 of MenACWY control vaccination. The chain joins TRBV9 to TRBJ1-3; TRBD1 might be the D (6 bases). The CDR3 nucleotides read TGTGCCAGCAGCCCGACCGGGACATCGAACTCTGGAAACACCATATATTTT. Residues: CASSPTGTSNSGNTIYF.